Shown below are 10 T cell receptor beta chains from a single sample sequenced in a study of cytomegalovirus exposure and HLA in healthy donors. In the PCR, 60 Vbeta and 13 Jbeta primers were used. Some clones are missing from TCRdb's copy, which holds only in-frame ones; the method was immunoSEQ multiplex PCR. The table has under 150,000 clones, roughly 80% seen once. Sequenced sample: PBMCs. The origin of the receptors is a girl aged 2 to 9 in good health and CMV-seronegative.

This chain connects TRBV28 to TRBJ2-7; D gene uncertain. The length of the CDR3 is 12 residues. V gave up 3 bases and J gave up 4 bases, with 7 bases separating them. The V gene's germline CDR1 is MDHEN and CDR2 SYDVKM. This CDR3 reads CASSFPLYEQYF. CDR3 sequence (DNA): TGTGCCAGCAGTTTTCCCTTATACGAGCAGTACTTC.

CDR3 amino acids: CATSQHPSGSSYEQYF. The CDR3 DNA is TGTGCCACCAGCCAACATCCTAGCGGGAGCTCCTACGAGCAGTACTTC. The genes are TRBV15 and TRBJ2-5; 10 nucleotides line up with TRBD2. The end of the DNA is better explained by TRBJ2-7, so the J call may be wrong. Per germline, CDR1 LNHNV and CDR2 YYDKDF (reference sequence). This CDR3 contains 16 residues.

The CDR3 region has the DNA TGTGCCAGCAGCTTGGGCCGACAGGCGGGGGCCGAGCAGTACTTC. Translated: CASSLGRQAGAEQYF. V is TRBV5-6 and J is TRBJ2-7; tentatively, D is TRBD2 (7 bases). Germline CDR1 is SGHDT and CDR2 is YYEEEE. The CDR3 is 15 amino acids. With 0 bases removed from V and 6 bases from J, the gap between germline ends came to 16 bases.

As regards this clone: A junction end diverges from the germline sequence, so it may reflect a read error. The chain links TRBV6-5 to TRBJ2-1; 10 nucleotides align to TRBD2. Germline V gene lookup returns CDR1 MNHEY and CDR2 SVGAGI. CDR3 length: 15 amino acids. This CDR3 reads CASSYGTSALNEQLF. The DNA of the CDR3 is TGTGCCAGCAGTTACGGGACTAGCGCCCTGAATGAGCAGCTCTTC.

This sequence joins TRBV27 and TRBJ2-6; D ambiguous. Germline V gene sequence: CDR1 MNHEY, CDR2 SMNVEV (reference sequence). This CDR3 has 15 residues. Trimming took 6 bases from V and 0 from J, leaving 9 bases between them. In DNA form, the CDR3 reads TGTGCCAGCAGGCCACTTGGCTCTGGGGCCAACGTCCTGACTTTC. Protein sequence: CASRPLGSGANVLTF.

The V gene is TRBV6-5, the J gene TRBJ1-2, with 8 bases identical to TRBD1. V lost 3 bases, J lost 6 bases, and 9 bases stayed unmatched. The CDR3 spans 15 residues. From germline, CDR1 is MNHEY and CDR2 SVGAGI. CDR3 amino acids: CASSYEQQGVNGYTF. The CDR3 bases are TGTGCCAGCAGTTATGAACAACAGGGGGTGAATGGCTACACCTTC.

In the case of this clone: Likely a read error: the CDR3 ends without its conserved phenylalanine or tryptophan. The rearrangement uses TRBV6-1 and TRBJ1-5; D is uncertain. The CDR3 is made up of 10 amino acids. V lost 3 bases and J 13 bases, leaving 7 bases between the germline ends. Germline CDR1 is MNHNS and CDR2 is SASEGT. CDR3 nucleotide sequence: TGTGCCAGCAGTGAGCCGACTCAGCATCTT. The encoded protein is CASSEPTQHL.

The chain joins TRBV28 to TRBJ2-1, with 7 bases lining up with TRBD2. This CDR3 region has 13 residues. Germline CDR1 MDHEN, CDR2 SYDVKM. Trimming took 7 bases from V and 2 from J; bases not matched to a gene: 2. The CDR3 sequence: CASTGTTYNEQFF. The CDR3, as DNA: TGTGCCAGCACCGGGACTACCTACAATGAGCAGTTCTTC.

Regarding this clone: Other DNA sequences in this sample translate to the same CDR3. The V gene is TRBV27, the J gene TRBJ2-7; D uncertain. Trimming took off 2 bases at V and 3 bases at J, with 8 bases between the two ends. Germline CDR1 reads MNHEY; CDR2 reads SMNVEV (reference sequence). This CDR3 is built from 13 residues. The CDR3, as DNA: TGTGCCAGCAGTTTAAGCGTCAGCTACGAGCAGTACTTC. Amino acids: CASSLSVSYEQYF.

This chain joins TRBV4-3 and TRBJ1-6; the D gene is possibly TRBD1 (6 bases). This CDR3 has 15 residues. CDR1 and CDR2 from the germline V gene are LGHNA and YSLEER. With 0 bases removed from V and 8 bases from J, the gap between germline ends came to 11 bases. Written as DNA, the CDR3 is TGCGCCAGCAGCCAAGAGGGCAGGGGTTATTCACCCCTCCACTTT. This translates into CASSQEGRGYSPLHF.